This is a list of T cell receptor beta chains from one sample in a study of blood T cell repertoires in COVID-19. Generated by immunoSEQ multiplex PCR, the TCRdb table keeps only in-frame clones and is missing some. The sample includes around 450,000 clones, 87% of them seen just once. Source material: PBMCs or T cells enriched from blood (not recorded which). The source of these receptors is a young woman who had recovered from COVID-19. The CDR3 runs from the conserved cysteine through the conserved F or W. A D gene is named only where the DNA matches it firmly. Clone size appears in some rows only: once, few, many, or a class for an expanded clone.

V gene: TRBV3-1/TRBV3-2; D gene: -; J gene: TRBJ2-3; clone size: -; CDR3 DNA: TGTGCCAGCTCACCGGGTACGACAGATACGCAGTATTTT; CDR3 protein: CASSPGTTDTQYF
V gene: TRBV18; D gene: -; J gene: TRBJ2-5; clone size: -; CDR3 DNA: TGTGCCAGCTCACCCAGGGGAGAGACCCAGTACTTC; CDR3 protein: CASSPRGETQYF
V gene: TRBV27; D gene: -; J gene: TRBJ1-6; clone size: -; CDR3 DNA: TGTGCCAGCAGTGGGCTCCTAGGGACGGGGGATTCGGTCCTCCACTTT; CDR3 protein: CASSGLLGTGDSVLHF
V gene: TRBV7-9; D gene: -; J gene: TRBJ2-7; clone size: -; CDR3 DNA: TGTGCCAGCAGCCTACAGGCAGATGCCTACGAGCAGTACTTC; CDR3 protein: CASSLQADAYEQYF
V gene: TRBV3-1/TRBV3-2; D gene: -; J gene: TRBJ1-3; clone size: once; CDR3 DNA: TGTGCCAGCAGCCTAGGAAACACCATATATTTT; CDR3 protein: CASSLGNTIYF
V gene: TRBV21-1; D gene: -; J gene: TRBJ2-5; clone size: -; CDR3 DNA: TGTGCCAGCACTCCTGGACGGGGGTGGGACCAGTACTTC; CDR3 protein: CASTPGRGWDQYF
V gene: TRBV2; D gene: -; J gene: TRBJ2-1; clone size: -; CDR3 DNA: TGTGCCAGCAGTGTATCAGCGGAAGCCTACAATGAGCAGTTCTTC; CDR3 protein: CASSVSAEAYNEQFF
V gene: TRBV6-5; D gene: TRBD1; J gene: TRBJ1-1; clone size: -; CDR3 DNA: TGTGCCAGCAGTCCGTACAGGGGACCTAACACTGAAGCTTTCTTT; CDR3 protein: CASSPYRGPNTEAFF
V gene: TRBV30; D gene: TRBD1; J gene: TRBJ1-5; clone size: few; CDR3 DNA: TGTGCCTGGAGTCGACAGGGAAATCAGCCCCAGCATTTT; CDR3 protein: CAWSRQGNQPQHF
V gene: TRBV5-6; D gene: -; J gene: TRBJ2-3; clone size: -; CDR3 DNA: TGTGCCAGCAGCTTAGCAGGGGTTAGCACAGATACGCAGTATTTT; CDR3 protein: CASSLAGVSTDTQYF
V gene: TRBV29-1; D gene: -; J gene: TRBJ1-4; clone size: -; CDR3 DNA: TGCAGCGTCAGGCCCCAGGAAAAACTGTTTTTT; CDR3 protein: CSVRPQEKLFF
V gene: TRBV11-3; D gene: -; J gene: TRBJ1-5; clone size: -; CDR3 DNA: TGTGCCAGCAGCTCCCATGCGGGATATAGCAATCAGCCCCAGCATTTT; CDR3 protein: CASSSHAGYSNQPQHF
V gene: TRBV30; D gene: -; J gene: TRBJ1-4; clone size: -; CDR3 DNA: TGTGCCTGGAGCACCCCCAGGGGAGTTTCTAGTGAAAAACTGTTTTTT; CDR3 protein: CAWSTPRGVSSEKLFF
V gene: TRBV25-1; D gene: TRBD1; J gene: TRBJ2-2; clone size: -; CDR3 DNA: TGTGCCAGCAGTGGCCCGACAGGGGGCTCCGGGGAGCTGTTTTTT; CDR3 protein: CASSGPTGGSGELFF
V gene: TRBV9; D gene: TRBD1; J gene: TRBJ2-3; clone size: -; CDR3 DNA: TGTGCCAGCAGCGCTGGGACAGGGCCGGAGGATACGCAGTATTTT; CDR3 protein: CASSAGTGPEDTQYF
V gene: TRBV12-3/TRBV12-4; D gene: TRBD1; J gene: TRBJ1-2; clone size: -; CDR3 DNA: TGTGCCAGCAGTCCGACAGGGAAGGGCTACACCTTC; CDR3 protein: CASSPTGKGYTF